The sequence of this T cell receptor beta chain was determined in a study of blood T cells in healthy people across ages. The CDR3 is made up of 14 amino acids. Per germline, CDR1 DFQATT and CDR2 SNEGSKA (reference sequence). The ends were cut back, 2 bases at V and 4 bases at J, with 14 bases in the middle. Together with a sample-barcoded 5' primer, a J-beta primer mix was included in a second PCR lasting roughly 6 to 12 cycles. A template-switch adaptor that had 12 random nucleotides put a tag on each cDNA molecule. Using its own MiXCR run on the 5' RACE reads, TCRdb lists one record per CDR3 protein. The data contain some 1,800,000 distinct CDR3 sequences, around 40% of them singletons. Whole-study findings and limits: Long-lived donors carried more naive CD4+ cells and greater diversity than aged donors. Getting older went along with TCR beta diversity per million T cells dropping roughly linearly. Percentage of naive T cells showed a strong correlation with TCR beta diversity.

There are a few counts of this clonotype. Its target is unknown. The sequencing input was blood. This clonotype was sampled from a human donor in good health. The V call is TRBV20-1, the J call TRBJ1-1; D perhaps matches TRBD1 (5 bases). The CDR3, as DNA: TGCAGTGCTAGATCCGACGGGGCAGGCACTGAAGCTTTCTTT. Its translation: CSARSDGAGTEAFF.